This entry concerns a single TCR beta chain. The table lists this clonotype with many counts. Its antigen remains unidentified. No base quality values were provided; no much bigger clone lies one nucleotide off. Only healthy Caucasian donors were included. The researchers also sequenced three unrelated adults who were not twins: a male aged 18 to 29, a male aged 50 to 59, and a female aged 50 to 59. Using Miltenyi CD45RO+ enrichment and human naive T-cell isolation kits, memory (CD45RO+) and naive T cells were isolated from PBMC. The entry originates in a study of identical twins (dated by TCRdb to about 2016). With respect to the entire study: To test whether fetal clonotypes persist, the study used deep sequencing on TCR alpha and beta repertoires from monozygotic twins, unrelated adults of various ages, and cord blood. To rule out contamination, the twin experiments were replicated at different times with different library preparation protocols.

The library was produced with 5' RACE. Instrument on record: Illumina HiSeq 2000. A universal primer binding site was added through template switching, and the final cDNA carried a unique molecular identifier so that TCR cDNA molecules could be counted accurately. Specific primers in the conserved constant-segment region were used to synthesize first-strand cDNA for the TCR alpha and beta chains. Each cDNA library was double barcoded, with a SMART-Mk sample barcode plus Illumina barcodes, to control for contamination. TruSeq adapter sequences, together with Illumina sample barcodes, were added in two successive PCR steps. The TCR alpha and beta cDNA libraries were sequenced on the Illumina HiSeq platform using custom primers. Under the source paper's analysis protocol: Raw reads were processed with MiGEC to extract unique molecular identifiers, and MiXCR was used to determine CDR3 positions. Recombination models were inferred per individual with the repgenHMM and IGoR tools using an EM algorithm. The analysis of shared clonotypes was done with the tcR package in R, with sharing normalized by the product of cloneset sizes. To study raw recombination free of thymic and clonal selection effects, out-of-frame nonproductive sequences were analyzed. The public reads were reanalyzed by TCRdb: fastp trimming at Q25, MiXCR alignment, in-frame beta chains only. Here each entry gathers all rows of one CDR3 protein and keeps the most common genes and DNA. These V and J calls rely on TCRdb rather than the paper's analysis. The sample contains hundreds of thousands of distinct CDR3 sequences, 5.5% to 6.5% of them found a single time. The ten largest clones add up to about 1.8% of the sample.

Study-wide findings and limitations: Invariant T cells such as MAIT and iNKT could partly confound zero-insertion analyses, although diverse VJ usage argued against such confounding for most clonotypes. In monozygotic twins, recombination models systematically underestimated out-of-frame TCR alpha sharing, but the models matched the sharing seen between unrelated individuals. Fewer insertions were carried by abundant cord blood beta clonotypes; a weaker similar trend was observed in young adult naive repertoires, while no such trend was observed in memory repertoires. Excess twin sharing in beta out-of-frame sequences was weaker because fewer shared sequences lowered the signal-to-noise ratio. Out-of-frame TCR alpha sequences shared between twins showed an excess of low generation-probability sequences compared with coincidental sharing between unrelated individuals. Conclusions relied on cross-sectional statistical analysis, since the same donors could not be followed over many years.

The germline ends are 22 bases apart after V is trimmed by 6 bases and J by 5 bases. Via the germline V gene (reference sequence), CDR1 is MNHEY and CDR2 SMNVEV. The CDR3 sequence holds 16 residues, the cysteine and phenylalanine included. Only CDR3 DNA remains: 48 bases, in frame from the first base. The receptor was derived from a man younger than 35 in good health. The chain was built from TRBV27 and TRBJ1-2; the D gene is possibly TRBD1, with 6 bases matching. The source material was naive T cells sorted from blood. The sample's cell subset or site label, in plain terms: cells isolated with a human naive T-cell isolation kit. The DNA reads TGTGCCAGCAGCCTTATACTTCACGGGACAAATTATGGCTACACCTTC. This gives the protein CASSLILHGTNYGYTF.